The clone carrying this T cell receptor beta chain was picked up a small number of times. The sample originates from a study of blood T cells in healthy people across ages. After removal of 7 bases from V and 4 bases from J, the junction contained 13 bases not matched to a gene. The length of the CDR3 is 15 residues. Germline-derived CDR1 and CDR2 are SEHNR and FQNEAQ (reference sequence). The second PCR ran about 6 to 11 cycles with a sample-barcoded 5' primer and J-beta primers. One entry per CDR3 protein results from TCRdb running MiXCR on the 5' RACE reads. Counted here are 1.5 million to 2 million distinct CDR3 sequences, 28% occurring once; the ten biggest clones make up about 8%. It was around 10 milliliters of peripheral blood that were drawn from each donor. With each sample, at least 5.5 micrograms of total RNA were extracted.

V gene TRBV7-9 combines with J gene TRBJ2-7, with 7 bases identical to TRBD1. This TCR was recovered from a woman in her 30s in good health. Sequenced sample: blood. The CDR3 here is CASTPPGTASYEQYF. Here the CDR3 DNA reads TGTGCCAGCACCCCTCCCGGGACAGCCTCTTACGAGCAGTACTTC.